The 32 T cell receptor beta chains listed next were all sequenced from one sample in a study of blood T cell repertoires in COVID-19. Measured with immunoSEQ multiplex PCR; TCRdb has only the in-frame clones, and not every one. The sample has roughly 85,000 clones; 86% are singletons. Sequenced input: peripheral blood. These TCRs come from a man in his fifties with active or convalescent COVID-19.

The sample holds one count of this clone. The rearrangement uses TRBV2 and TRBJ1-6, with TRBD1 matching 8 bases. Germline CDR1 is SNHLY and CDR2 is FYNNEI. The CDR3 covers 15 residues. The ends lost 6 bases at V and 9 bases at J; junction bases unmatched: 10. This CDR3 is CASSGFGQGSSPLHF. The CDR3 DNA follows: TGTGCCAGCAGCGGATTTGGACAGGGCAGTTCACCCCTCCACTTT.

The V gene is TRBV6-5, the J gene TRBJ2-7, with TRBD1 matching over 12 bases. Per germline, CDR1 MNHEY and CDR2 SVGAGI. The V gene end was trimmed by 5 bases and the J gene end by 4 bases; junction bases not matched to a gene: 6. CDR3 length: 15 amino acids. The CDR3 protein is CASSPPGQGAYEQYF. The CDR3 nucleotides read TGTGCCAGCAGTCCGCCGGGACAGGGGGCATACGAGCAGTACTTC.

The chain joins TRBV6-5 to TRBJ1-2, with 8 bases fitting TRBD1. Germline assignment: CDR1 MNHEY and CDR2 SVGAGI. The V gene end was trimmed by 6 bases and the J gene end by 4 bases; junction bases not matched to a gene: 4. This CDR3 spans 13 amino acids. The CDR3 protein is CASSRTGSYGYTF. The CDR3 nucleotides are TGTGCCAGCAGCCGGACAGGGTCCTATGGCTACACCTTC.

The chain links TRBV24-1 to TRBJ2-5, with 7 bases that match TRBD1. This CDR3 region has 16 residues. The ends lost 3 bases at V and 1 base at J; junction bases unmatched: 7. Germline assignment: CDR1 KGHDR and CDR2 SFDVKD. CDR3 coding DNA: TGTGCCACCAGTGATCCTATCGGGACAGCCCAAGAGACCCAGTACTTC. Translated, it gives CATSDPIGTAQETQYF.

This chain joins TRBV4-1 and TRBJ2-1; TRBD2 matches at 9 bases. CDR3 length: 16 amino acids. The germline CDR1 and CDR2 sequences are MGHRA and YSYEKL. V shed 1 base and J 7 bases; nucleotides not matched to a gene: 8. CDR3 in amino acids: CASSQVWLAGRNEQFF. The CDR3 DNA is TGCGCCAGCAGCCAAGTCTGGCTAGCGGGAAGGAATGAGCAGTTCTTC.

This sequence joins TRBV7-2 and TRBJ1-4; 8 positions match TRBD1. Germline V lookup: CDR1 SGHTA, CDR2 FQGNSA. This CDR3 comprises 15 residues. The V gene end was trimmed by 3 bases and the J gene end by 3 bases; junction bases not matched to a gene: 3. Here the CDR3 reads CASSFDRGPNEKLFF. For the CDR3, the DNA is TGTGCCAGCAGCTTCGACAGGGGTCCTAATGAAAAACTGTTTTTT.

J is TRBJ2-3 and V is TRBV7-2; D might be TRBD2 (6 bases). The CDR3 length is 14 residues. Deletions cut 4 bases from V and 0 bases from J, with 8 bases between. Germline CDR1 SGHTA, CDR2 FQGNSA. The CDR3 spells CASSSGTSTDTQYF. The CDR3, as DNA: TGTGCCAGCAGCTCAGGGACTAGCACAGATACGCAGTATTTT.

CDR3 DNA sequence: TGTGCCAGCTCACCTCCCGGGTCGAACACCGGGGAGCTGTTTTTT. This gives the protein CASSPPGSNTGELFF. This chain uses TRBV18 with TRBJ2-2; D ambiguous. Trimming removed 3 bases from V and 0 bases from J, with 8 bases in between. The CDR3 covers 15 residues. In germline, CDR1 is KGHSH, CDR2 LQKENI.

V gene TRBV5-6 combines with J gene TRBJ1-3; 9 bases agree with TRBD1. With V trimmed by 5 bases and J by 4 bases, 4 bases remained unmatched. This CDR3 has 14 residues. The germline V gene encodes CDR1 SGHDT and CDR2 YYEEEE. The CDR3 sequence is CASRGQGGGNTIYF. CDR3 bases: TGTGCCAGCAGGGGACAGGGCGGAGGAAACACCATATATTTT.

This sequence joins TRBV7-8 and TRBJ1-1; D call uncertain. CDR1 and CDR2 from the germline V gene are SGHVS and FQNEAQ. Trimming took off 5 bases at V and 5 bases at J, with 15 bases between the two ends. The CDR3 is 14 amino acids. The CDR3 loop is CASSQRELGTEAFF. CDR3 DNA: TGTGCCAGCAGCCAGAGGGAGCTGGGAACTGAAGCTTTCTTT.

The chain has TRBV30 and TRBJ2-1; 11 bases map to TRBD1. V shed 1 base and J 9 bases; nucleotides not matched to a gene: 11. Germline CDR1 is GTSNPN and CDR2 is SVGIG (reference sequence). The CDR3 covers 16 residues. CDR3 bases: TGTGCCTGGAGTGGACCTGTAGGGACAGGGGGGGGTGAGCAGTTCTTC. It is translated as CAWSGPVGTGGGEQFF.

The chain couples TRBV10-3 to TRBJ2-7; 10 bases agree with TRBD2. The V segment lost 6 bases and the J segment 0 bases; nucleotides outside the gene matches: 5. From germline, CDR1 is ENHRY and CDR2 SYGVKD. This CDR3 spans 15 amino acids. DNA of the CDR3: TGTGCCATCAGCCGTAGCGGGGGGTACTCCTACGAGCAGTACTTC. Amino acids: CAISRSGGYSYEQYF.

The chain has TRBV30 and TRBJ2-7; the D is unclear. The V gene's germline CDR1 is GTSNPN and CDR2 SVGIG (reference sequence). Trimming took off 4 bases at V and 3 bases at J, with 13 bases between the two ends. This CDR3 has 13 amino acids. In nucleotides, the CDR3 is TGTGCCTGGATGGCGGTCAGCAGCTACGAGCAGTACTTC. Amino acid sequence: CAWMAVSSYEQYF.

This chain links TRBV6-2 or TRBV6-3 with TRBJ2-2; D may be TRBD1 (6 bases). V was shortened by 5 bases and J by 1 base, with 14 bases between the two germline ends. CDR3 size: 16 residues. In germline, CDR1 is MNHEY, CDR2 SVGEGT. CDR3 sequence reads: CASSQPGTRNTGELFF. The CDR3 coding sequence is TGTGCCAGCAGTCAACCCGGGACAAGGAACACCGGGGAGCTGTTTTTT.

The chain joins TRBV6-5 to TRBJ1-1; 12 bases are shared with TRBD1. The CDR3 extends over 14 amino acids. In germline, CDR1 is MNHEY, CDR2 SVGAGI. V trimming: 5 bases; J trimming: 7 bases; junction bases outside the gene matches: 5. The CDR3 spells CASSTGQGAGEAFF. The CDR3 DNA sequence: TGTGCCAGCAGTACGGGACAGGGGGCGGGTGAAGCTTTCTTT.

This chain links TRBV5-1 with TRBJ2-3; D unclear. Trimming pared 0 bases from V and 1 base from J, leaving 9 bases between. Germline assignment: CDR1 SGHRS and CDR2 YFSETQ. This CDR3 is built from 15 residues. In nucleotides, the CDR3 is TGCGCCAGCAGCTTGGGGAACAGACGCACAGATACGCAGTATTTT. It codes for CASSLGNRRTDTQYF.

The chain recombines TRBV9 with TRBJ2-2, with unresolved D. Germline V CDR1 and CDR2: SGDLS, YYNGEE. The V end lost 3 bases, the J end lost 0 bases, and 6 bases lay between the germline ends. This CDR3 has 14 amino acids. CDR3 protein: CASSGASNTGELFF. In DNA, the CDR3 is TGTGCCAGCAGCGGGGCTTCGAACACCGGGGAGCTGTTTTTT.

The chain carries TRBV3-1 (or the pseudogene TRBV3-2) and TRBJ2-7; weak D call: TRBD2 (5 bases). Germline V gene lookup returns CDR1 LGHDT and CDR2 YNNKEL (reference sequence). Trimming shortened V by 0 bases and J by 7 bases, and 10 bases separated the two germline ends. CDR3 length: 13 amino acids. CDR3 sequence: CASSQDSAVEQYF. The CDR3 DNA is TGTGCCAGCAGCCAAGATAGCGCAGTTGAGCAGTACTTC.

The chain employs TRBV29-1 and TRBJ1-2, with 8 bases matching TRBD1. CDR1 SQVTM and CDR2 ANQGSEA come from the germline V gene. This CDR3 comprises 14 residues. Losses at the gene ends were 3 bases for V and 4 bases for J; bases not matched to a gene: 7. Here the CDR3 DNA reads TGCAGCGTTGAGTTCGGACAGGGTTTCTATGGCTACACCTTC. It is translated as CSVEFGQGFYGYTF.

This clone appeared a single time. The chain joins TRBV18 to TRBJ1-4; 8 bases line up with TRBD1. CDR3 length: 14 residues. Germline assignment: CDR1 KGHSH and CDR2 LQKENI. The V and J ends lost 4 bases and 6 bases, in that order; junction bases with no gene match: 4. The CDR3 reads CASSLQGAHEKLFF. The CDR3 bases are TGTGCCAGCTCACTCCAGGGGGCGCATGAAAAACTGTTTTTT.

V usage is TRBV6-1 and J usage is TRBJ2-7, with TRBD2 matching over 11 bases. CDR1 MNHNS and CDR2 SASEGT come from the germline V gene. Losses at the gene ends were 3 bases for V and 0 bases for J; bases not matched to a gene: 4. There are 16 residues in the CDR3. CDR3 loop: CASSDPTSGVSYEQYF. As DNA, the CDR3 is TGTGCCAGCAGTGACCCGACTAGCGGGGTCTCCTACGAGCAGTACTTC.

This chain uses TRBV28 with TRBJ2-5; 12 bases are shared with TRBD1. CDR1 and CDR2 from the germline V gene are MDHEN and SYDVKM. The V and J ends lost 4 bases and 5 bases, in that order; junction bases with no gene match: 5. The CDR3 is 15 residues long. The CDR3, as DNA: TGTGCCAGCAGTTCCGGGACAGGGGGCTGGGAGACCCAGTACTTC. Translating it yields CASSSGTGGWETQYF.

The chain is built from TRBV9 and TRBJ2-5, with a weak D call TRBD2 (6 bases). Trimming removed 7 bases at V and 5 bases at J, with 15 bases between. Looked up from germline, CDR1 is SGDLS and CDR2 is YYNGEE. The CDR3 covers 13 residues. CDR3 residues: CASHHEGRETQYF. CDR3 in DNA: TGTGCCAGCCACCATGAGGGGAGGGAGACCCAGTACTTC.

This CDR3 is CASSQDGGRRFTEAFF. DNA of the CDR3: TGTGCCAGCAGCCAAGACGGAGGCAGACGGTTCACTGAAGCTTTCTTT. The rearrangement joins TRBV3-1 (or the pseudogene TRBV3-2) to TRBJ1-1; D call uncertain. The length of the CDR3 is 16 residues. Looked up from germline, CDR1 is LGHDT and CDR2 is YNNKEL (reference sequence). V dropped 0 bases and J dropped 4 bases, with 15 bases sitting between them.

This clone has more than one count but fewer than ten. This chain joins TRBV7-2 and TRBJ1-5; perhaps TRBD1 as D (5 bases). Germline V gene lookup returns CDR1 SGHTA and CDR2 FQGNSA. The CDR3 runs 13 residues. V was pared by 2 bases and J by 5 bases, with 7 bases between. CDR3 DNA sequence: TGTGCCAGCAGCTTAAAAGGGGATCAGCCCCAGCATTTT. Protein sequence: CASSLKGDQPQHF.

The chain couples TRBV30 to TRBJ2-3; a possible D gene is TRBD1 (5 bases). Trimming shortened V by 8 bases and J by 1 base, and 19 bases separated the two germline ends. This CDR3 has 15 amino acids. Looked up from germline, CDR1 is GTSNPN and CDR2 is SVGIG (reference sequence). The CDR3 loop is CASLNRGRGTDTQYF. Written as DNA, the CDR3 is TGTGCCAGTCTAAATAGGGGCAGGGGCACAGATACGCAGTATTTT.

This rearrangement joins TRBV6-2 or TRBV6-3 to TRBJ1-1; D remains ambiguous. This CDR3 is built from 12 residues. Germline CDR1 is MNHEY and CDR2 is SVGEGT. V dropped 2 bases and J dropped 10 bases, with 11 bases sitting between them. CDR3 sequence reads: CASSYVAGRAFF. Here the CDR3 DNA reads TGTGCCAGCAGTTACGTAGCCGGGAGAGCTTTCTTT.

This chain uses TRBV4-2 with TRBJ2-4; the D is unclear. Germline V gene sequence: CDR1 LGHNA, CDR2 YNFKEQ. CDR3 length equals 16 residues. Trimming pared 0 bases from V and 9 bases from J, leaving 18 bases between. This CDR3 is CASSQDPPGDQTIQYF. The CDR3 coding sequence is TGTGCCAGCAGCCAAGACCCGCCAGGCGATCAGACCATTCAGTACTTC.

The gene calls are TRBV10-2 and TRBJ1-1, with D perhaps TRBD1 (5 bases). Trimming took 4 bases from V and 9 from J, leaving 12 bases between them. CDR1 and CDR2 from the germline V gene are WSHSY and SAAADI. The CDR3 runs to 12 residues. The CDR3 DNA reads as TGCGCCAGCAGTGGAATAGGGGATAAAGCTTTCTTT. This translates into CASSGIGDKAFF.

The count of this clone is one. This sequence joins TRBV5-1 and TRBJ2-6; D possibly corresponds to TRBD1 (6 bases). V was clipped by 3 bases and J by 2 bases, with 12 bases between them. CDR3 length: 16 residues. Germline CDR1 is SGHRS and CDR2 is YFSETQ. In DNA, the CDR3 is TGCGCCAGCAGCTACCCAACAGGGACTGGGGCCAACGTCCTGACTTTC. It codes for CASSYPTGTGANVLTF.

The CDR3 bases are TGTGCCAGCAGCCAGTGGACAGGGCTCGACCAGCCCCAGCATTTT. This sequence encodes CASSQWTGLDQPQHF. V gene TRBV5-8 combines with J gene TRBJ1-5; 8 nucleotides line up with TRBD1. The CDR3 consists of 15 residues. Unmatched junction bases numbered 10, after V lost 4 bases and J lost 7 bases. The V gene's germline CDR1 is SGHTS and CDR2 YDEGEE.

The chain recombines TRBV9 with TRBJ2-3; weak D call: TRBD1 (6 bases). CDR3 length equals 15 residues. Germline CDR1 and CDR2: SGDLS and YYNGEE. Trimming cost V 0 bases and J 2 bases, with 10 bases left between them. The CDR3 protein is CASSVGDRYTDTQYF. In DNA form, the CDR3 reads TGTGCCAGCAGCGTAGGTGACAGGTACACAGATACGCAGTATTTT.